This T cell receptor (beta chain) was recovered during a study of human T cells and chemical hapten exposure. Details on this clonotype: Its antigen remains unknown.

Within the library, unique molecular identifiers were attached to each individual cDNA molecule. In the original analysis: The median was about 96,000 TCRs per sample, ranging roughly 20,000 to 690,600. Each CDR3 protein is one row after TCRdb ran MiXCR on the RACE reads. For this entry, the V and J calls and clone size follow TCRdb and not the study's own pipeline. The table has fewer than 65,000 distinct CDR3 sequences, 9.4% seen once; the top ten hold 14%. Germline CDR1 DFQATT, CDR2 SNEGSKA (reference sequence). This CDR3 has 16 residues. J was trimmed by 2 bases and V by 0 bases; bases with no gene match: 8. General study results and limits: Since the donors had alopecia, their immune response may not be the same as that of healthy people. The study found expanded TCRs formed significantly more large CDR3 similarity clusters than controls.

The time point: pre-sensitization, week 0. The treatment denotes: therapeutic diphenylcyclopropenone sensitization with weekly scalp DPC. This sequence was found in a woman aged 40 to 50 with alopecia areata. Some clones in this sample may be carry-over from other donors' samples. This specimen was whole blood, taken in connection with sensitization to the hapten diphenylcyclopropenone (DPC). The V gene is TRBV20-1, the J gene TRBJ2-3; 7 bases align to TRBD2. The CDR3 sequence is CSAREYTSAFTDTQYF. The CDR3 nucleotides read TGCAGTGCTAGAGAATACACTAGCGCATTCACAGATACGCAGTATTTT.